The 6 T cell receptor beta chains in this list originate from one sample, sequenced in a study of tumor-infiltrating lymphocytes in primary liver carcinoma. Germline DNA was also extracted, with blood RNA taken from unsorted whole blood. Reverse transcription of about 500 ng total RNA with a constant-region primer produced TCR beta cDNA. The TCR beta library was amplified through three nested multiplex PCR rounds in a modified ARM-PCR procedure. Both of the initial two PCR rounds ran for around 9 cycles and employed TRBV1-TRBV30 forward primers alongside a C-beta reverse primer. Each CDR3 protein gets one entry after TCRdb re-called the multiplex PCR reads with MiXCR. This table holds 330,000 or so distinct CDR3 sequences, around three fifths found once. Sequenced material: peripheral blood. These receptors were taken from a middle-aged man with primary liver carcinoma and hepatitis B virus infection.

The CDR3 here is CASSWAGLGADEQYF. The CDR3 region has the DNA TGCGCCAGCAGCTGGGCGGGACTAGGGGCCGACGAGCAGTACTTC. The chain uses TRBV5-1 and TRBJ2-7; 8 bases are a match to TRBD2. The CDR3 extends over 15 amino acids. Germline V gene data show CDR1 as SGHRS and CDR2 as YFSETQ. J lost 5 bases, V lost 3 bases, and 10 bases had no gene match.

A few counts support this clonotype. The chain uses TRBV28 and TRBJ2-2; 9 bases are shared with TRBD1. This CDR3 has 15 amino acids. Losses at the gene ends were 8 bases for V and 5 bases for J; bases not matched to a gene: 9. CDR1 and CDR2 from the germline V gene are MDHEN and SYDVKM. The CDR3 bases are TGTGCCAGCTCCCGGGACAGGGACGGGACCGGGGAGCTGTTTTTT. Translation gives CASSRDRDGTGELFF.

The rearrangement links TRBV12-3 or TRBV12-4 to TRBJ1-1; no clear D. The CDR3 length is 17 residues. Trimming pared 8 bases from V and 2 bases from J, leaving 24 bases between. The CDR3 loop is CASARRVFLVANTEAFF. The DNA of the CDR3 is TGTGCCAGCGCCAGACGGGTTTTCTTGGTAGCTAACACTGAAGCTTTCTTT.

This clonotype has just one count. This may be a read error: a much more frequent sequence differs by one nucleotide. This chain links TRBV5-5 with TRBJ2-3; D gene unclear. The CDR3 runs 12 residues. CDR1 is SGHKS, CDR2 YYEKEE, per germline (reference sequence). The CDR3 DNA is TGCGCCAGCAGCACCACACAAGATACGCAGTATTTT. Amino acid sequence: CASSTTQDTQYF. The complete variable domain, with remaining parts taken from reference TRBV5-5 and TRBJ2-3, reads DAGVTQSPTHLIKTRGQQVTLRCSPISGHKSVSWYQQVLGQGPQFIFQYYEKEERGRGNFPDRFSARQFPNYSSELNVNALLLGDSALYLCASSTTQDTQYFGPGTRLTVL.

Ten or more counts support this clonotype. The J gene is TRBJ1-2, the V gene TRBV4-1; D is uncertain. The CDR3 extends over 13 amino acids. The germline V gene encodes CDR1 MGHRA and CDR2 YSYEKL. The V end was cut by 0 bases, the J end by 6 bases, with 8 bases between. CDR3 residues: CASSQDGVNGYTF. The CDR3 nucleotides are TGCGCCAGCAGCCAAGATGGGGTAAATGGCTACACCTTC.

This clonotype was counted many times. This chain connects TRBV11-2 to TRBJ2-3, with a possible D match to TRBD1 (6 bases). V lost 2 bases and J lost 2, with 17 bases in between. Germline assignment: CDR1 SGHAT and CDR2 FQNNGV. The CDR3 has 17 residues. The CDR3 nucleotides are TGTGCCAGCAGCTTATTAGAGACAGGATTCCTCACAGATACGCAGTATTTT. It is translated as CASSLLETGFLTDTQYF.